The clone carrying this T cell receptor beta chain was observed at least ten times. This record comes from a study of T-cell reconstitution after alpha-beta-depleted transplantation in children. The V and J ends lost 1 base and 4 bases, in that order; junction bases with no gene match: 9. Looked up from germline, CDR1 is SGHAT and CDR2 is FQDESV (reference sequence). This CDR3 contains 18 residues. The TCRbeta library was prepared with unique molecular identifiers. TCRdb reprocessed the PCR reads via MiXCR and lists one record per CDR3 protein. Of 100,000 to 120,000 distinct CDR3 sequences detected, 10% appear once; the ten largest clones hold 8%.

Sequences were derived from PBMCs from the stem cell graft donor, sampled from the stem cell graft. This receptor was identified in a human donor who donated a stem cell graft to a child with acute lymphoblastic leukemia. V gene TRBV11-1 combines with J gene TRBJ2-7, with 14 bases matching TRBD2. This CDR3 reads CASSLGLAGGPRDYEQYF. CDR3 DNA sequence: TGTGCCAGCAGCTTAGGACTAGCGGGAGGGCCTCGGGATTACGAGCAGTACTTC.